The clone carrying this T cell receptor beta chain was observed many times. Its target is not known. The data were taken from a study of CD8 T cells in ankylosing spondylitis. In making TCR beta libraries, quantitative 5'-RACE with molecular barcodes was used. MiXCR, run by TCRdb on the 5' RACE reads, gives a single entry per CDR3 protein. The table has some 130,000 distinct CDR3 sequences, around 7.9% seen once. Germline CDR1 is SQVTM and CDR2 is ANQGSEA. Trimming cost V 1 base and J 0 bases, with 11 bases left between them. This CDR3 spans 15 amino acids. Whole-study findings and limits: The study identified a TCR beta motif of about eight highly homologous variants that appeared characteristic of ankylosing spondylitis blood. Previously reported in reactive arthritis synovial fluid and blood were some of the motif variants. There was reportedly significant enrichment of clones that were disease-linked in matched ankylosing spondylitis synovial fluid.

This sequence was found in a female donor with ankylosing spondylitis or in good health (not recorded which). This chain joins TRBV29-1 and TRBJ2-3; D gene ambiguous. The sequenced material came from blood, either unsorted or a sorted T cell fraction (not recorded which). CDR3 region: CSVEGSAVSTDTQYF. In DNA form, the CDR3 reads TGCAGCGTTGAAGGGTCAGCCGTTAGCACAGATACGCAGTATTTT.